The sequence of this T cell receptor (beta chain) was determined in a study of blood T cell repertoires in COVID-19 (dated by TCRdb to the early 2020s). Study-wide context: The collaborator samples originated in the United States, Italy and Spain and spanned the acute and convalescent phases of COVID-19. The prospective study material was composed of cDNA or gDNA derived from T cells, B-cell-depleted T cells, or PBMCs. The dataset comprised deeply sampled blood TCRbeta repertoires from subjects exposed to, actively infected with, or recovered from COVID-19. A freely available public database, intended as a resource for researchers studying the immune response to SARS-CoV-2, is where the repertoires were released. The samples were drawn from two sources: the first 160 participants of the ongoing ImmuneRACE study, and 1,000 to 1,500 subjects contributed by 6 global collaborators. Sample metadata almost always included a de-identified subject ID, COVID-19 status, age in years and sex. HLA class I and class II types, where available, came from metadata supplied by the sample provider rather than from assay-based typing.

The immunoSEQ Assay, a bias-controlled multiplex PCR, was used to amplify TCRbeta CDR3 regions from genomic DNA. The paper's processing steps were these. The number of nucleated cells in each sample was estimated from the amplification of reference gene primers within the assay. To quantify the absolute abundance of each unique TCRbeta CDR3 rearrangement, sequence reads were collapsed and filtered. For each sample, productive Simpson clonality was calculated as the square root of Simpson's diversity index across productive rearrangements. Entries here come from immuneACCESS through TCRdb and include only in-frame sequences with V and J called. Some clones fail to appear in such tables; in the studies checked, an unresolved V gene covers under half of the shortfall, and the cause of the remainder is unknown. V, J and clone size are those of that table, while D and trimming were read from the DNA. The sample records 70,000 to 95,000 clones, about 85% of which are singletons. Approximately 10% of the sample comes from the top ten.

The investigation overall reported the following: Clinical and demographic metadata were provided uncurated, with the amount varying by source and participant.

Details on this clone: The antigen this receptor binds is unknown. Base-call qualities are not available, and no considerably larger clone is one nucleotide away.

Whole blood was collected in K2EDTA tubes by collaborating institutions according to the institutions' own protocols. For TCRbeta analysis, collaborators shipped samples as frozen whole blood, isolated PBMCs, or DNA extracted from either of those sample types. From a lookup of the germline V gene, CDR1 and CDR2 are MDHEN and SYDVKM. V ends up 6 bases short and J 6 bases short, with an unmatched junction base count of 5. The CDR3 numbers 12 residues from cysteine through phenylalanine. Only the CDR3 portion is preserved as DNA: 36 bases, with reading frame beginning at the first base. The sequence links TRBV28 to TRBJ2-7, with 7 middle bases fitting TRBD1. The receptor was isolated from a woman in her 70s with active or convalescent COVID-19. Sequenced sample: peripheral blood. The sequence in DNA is TGTGCCAGCAGGACAGGGTCTGGCGAGCAGTACTTC. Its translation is CASRTGSGEQYF.